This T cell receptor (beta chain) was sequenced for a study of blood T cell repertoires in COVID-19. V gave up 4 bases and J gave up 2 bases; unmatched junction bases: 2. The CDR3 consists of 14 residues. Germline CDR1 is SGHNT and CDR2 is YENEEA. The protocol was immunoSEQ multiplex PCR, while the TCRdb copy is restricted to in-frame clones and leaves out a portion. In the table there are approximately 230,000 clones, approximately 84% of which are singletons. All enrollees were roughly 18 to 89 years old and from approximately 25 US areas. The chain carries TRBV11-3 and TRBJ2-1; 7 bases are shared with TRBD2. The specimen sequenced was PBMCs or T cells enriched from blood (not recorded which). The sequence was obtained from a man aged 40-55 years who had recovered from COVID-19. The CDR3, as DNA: TGTGCCAGCAGCTCGCGGGAGACCTACAATGAGCAGTTCTTC. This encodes CASSSRETYNEQFF.